The entry below describes one T cell receptor beta chain. Its cognate antigen is unknown. The CDR3 runs 13 residues. In germline, CDR1 is SGHAT, CDR2 FQNNGV. The V and J ends lost 0 bases and 7 bases respectively, with 9 bases between them. The data originate from a study of cytomegalovirus exposure and HLA in healthy donors. The PCR employed 60 Vbeta primers together with 13 Jbeta primers. Data came from immunoSEQ multiplex PCR; TCRdb stores just in-frame clones and leaves some out. The table has some 96,000 clones, 64% seen once; the top ten hold 3% to 3.5%. Overall study results and limits: Across donors, most TCRs were seen rarely, yet some public ones were widespread. Analyses of presence and absence presupposed an approximately uniform sequencing depth across donors. Reports showed the classifier diagnosing cytomegalovirus status with high specificity and sensitivity.

The source is a man in his 60s in good health and CMV-seronegative. Material for sequencing was PBMCs. This rearrangement joins TRBV11-2 to TRBJ1-2; D gene ambiguous. CDR3 bases: TGTGCCAGCAGCTTAGATTTCTCTTCTGGCTACACCTTC. This codes for CASSLDFSSGYTF. The whole variable domain, filled in from reference TRBV11-2 and TRBJ1-2, reads EAGVAQSPRYKIIEKRQSVAFWCNPISGHATLYWYQQILGQGPKLLIQFQNNGVVDDSQLPKDRFSAERLKGVDSTLKIQPAKLEDSAVYLCASSLDFSSGYTFGSGTRLTVV.